One and the same sample provided the 14 T cell receptor beta chains below, sequenced in a study of cytomegalovirus exposure and HLA in healthy donors. TCRdb's table, derived via immunoSEQ multiplex PCR, lists solely in-frame clones and lacks some. The sample shows 150,000 to 180,000 clones, about 86% of them seen only once. The material sequenced was PBMCs. Receptor source: a human donor in good health.

The chain employs TRBV27 and TRBJ2-5, with 8 bases that match TRBD1. The CDR3 extends over 15 amino acids. V lost 0 bases to trimming and J lost 5 bases; unmatched junction nucleotides: 5. CDR1 MNHEY and CDR2 SMNVEV come from the germline V gene (reference sequence). This CDR3 reads CASSLSGTGRETQYF. The CDR3 nucleotides are TGTGCCAGCAGTTTATCCGGGACAGGTCGGGAGACCCAGTACTTC.

The chain links TRBV6-1 to TRBJ2-7, with a possible D match to TRBD1 (6 bases). From germline, CDR1 is MNHNS and CDR2 SASEGT. The CDR3 consists of 13 residues. V was cut by 6 bases and J by 6 bases, with 15 bases left in between. The CDR3 nucleotides read TGTGCCAGCAGGGTTACAGGGTCGGGCGAGCAGTACTTC. Its translation: CASRVTGSGEQYF.

This rearrangement joins TRBV6-4 to TRBJ2-1; possible D gene TRBD1, 5 bases. The CDR3 runs 15 residues. V lost 3 bases and J lost 6, with 15 bases in between. CDR1 is MRHNA and CDR2 is SNTAGT in the germline V gene. CDR3 sequence reads: CASSEDVQGRNEQFF. The CDR3 DNA sequence: TGTGCCAGCAGTGAAGATGTCCAGGGTCGCAATGAGCAGTTCTTC.

This chain uses TRBV14 with TRBJ2-1; 7 nucleotides agree with TRBD2. This CDR3 comprises 13 residues. V lost 6 bases to trimming and J lost 3 bases; unmatched junction nucleotides: 2. The V gene's germline CDR1 is SGHDN and CDR2 FVKESK. The CDR3 reads CASSRTSYNEQFF. CDR3 DNA: TGTGCCAGCAGTCGGACTAGCTACAATGAGCAGTTCTTC. Full variable domain (missing parts from reference TRBV14 and TRBJ2-1): EAGVTQFPSHSVIEKGQTVTLRCDPISGHDNLYWYRRVMGKEIKFLLHFVKESKQDESGMPNNRFLAERTGGTYSTLKVQPAELEDSGVYFCASSRTSYNEQFFGPGTRLTVL.

The V gene is TRBV5-5, the J gene TRBJ2-7, with 7 bases fitting TRBD2. With 1 base clipped from V and 2 bases from J, the junction kept 3 bases outside the gene matches. Per germline, CDR1 SGHKS and CDR2 YYEKEE (reference sequence). This CDR3 is 14 amino acids long. CDR3 bases: TGTGCCAGCAGCTTGCGGGAGGATCCCTACGAGCAGTACTTC. It codes for CASSLREDPYEQYF.

The chain couples TRBV18 to TRBJ2-5, with D perhaps TRBD2 (5 bases). Germline values: CDR1 KGHSH, CDR2 LQKENI. Trimming removed 5 bases at V and 5 bases at J, with 15 bases between. The CDR3 has 14 residues. CDR3 loop: CASSATRTYETQYF. The CDR3 DNA follows: TGTGCCAGCTCAGCTACTAGAACCTATGAGACCCAGTACTTC. The full variable domain, with the rest looked up from reference TRBV18 and TRBJ2-5, is NAGVMQNPRHLVRRRGQEARLRCSPMKGHSHVYWYRQLPEEGLKFMVYLQKENIIDESGMPKERFSAEFPKEGPSILRIQQVVRGDSAAYFCASSATRTYETQYFGPGTRLLVL.

The genes are TRBV18 and TRBJ2-3; 9 bases match TRBD1. CDR1 and CDR2 (germline): KGHSH, LQKENI. After removal of 3 bases from V and 1 base from J, the junction contained 2 bases not matched to a gene. This CDR3 is built from 15 residues. In DNA form, the CDR3 reads TGTGCCAGCTCACCCCGGGACAGGGGCACAGATACGCAGTATTTT. It codes for CASSPRDRGTDTQYF. Full variable domain (missing parts from reference TRBV18 and TRBJ2-3): NAGVMQNPRHLVRRRGQEARLRCSPMKGHSHVYWYRQLPEEGLKFMVYLQKENIIDESGMPKERFSAEFPKEGPSILRIQQVVRGDSAAYFCASSPRDRGTDTQYFGPGTRLTVL.

The chain employs TRBV6-1 and TRBJ2-7; the D gene is possibly TRBD1 (6 bases). CDR1 and CDR2 from the germline V gene are MNHNS and SASEGT. Trimming pared 5 bases from V and 2 bases from J, leaving 16 bases between. The CDR3 length is 15 residues. The CDR3: CASSFPVDSTYEQYF. The CDR3 bases are TGTGCCAGCAGTTTCCCGGTGGACAGCACCTACGAGCAGTACTTC.

The V and J genes are TRBV2 and TRBJ2-1; a possible D gene is TRBD2 (6 bases). This CDR3 has 13 residues. Germline V CDR1 and CDR2: SNHLY, FYNNEI. The germline V and J ends were trimmed by 10 bases and 4 bases, with 14 bases remaining between them. CDR3 in DNA: TGTGCCACCGCCGGGACTGCTTACAATGAGCAGTTCTTC. Protein: CATAGTAYNEQFF.

The rearrangement links TRBV5-1 to TRBJ2-3, with D maybe TRBD2 (6 bases). Between the trimmed V and J ends, which lost 4 bases and 2 bases, there was a span of 14 bases. The CDR3 has 15 residues. Germline V CDR1 and CDR2: SGHRS, YFSETQ. The CDR3 region is CASSLRGGPTDTQYF. The CDR3 DNA follows: TGCGCCAGCAGCCTCAGAGGAGGGCCCACAGATACGCAGTATTTT. The full variable domain, in which reference TRBV5-1 and TRBJ2-3 provide the parts outside the CDR3, is KAGVTQTPRYLIKTRGQQVTLSCSPISGHRSVSWYQQTPGQGLQFLFEYFSETQRNKGNFPGRFSGRQFSNSRSEMNVSTLELGDSALYLCASSLRGGPTDTQYFGPGTRLTVL.

This clone was picked up one time. J is TRBJ1-2 and V is TRBV6-1; 7 bases are a match to TRBD1. The CDR3 length is 14 residues. Germline-derived CDR1 and CDR2 are MNHNS and SASEGT. Trimming took 6 bases from V and 5 from J; bases not matched to a gene: 9. The CDR3 coding sequence is TGTGCCAGCAGACCCGGGACAGCATTTTATGGCTACACCTTC. Encoded protein: CASRPGTAFYGYTF.

This clone came up a few times. The chain employs TRBV30 and TRBJ1-1; TRBD1 might be the D (5 bases). Deletions cut 1 base from V and 1 base from J, with 16 bases between. Germline CDR1 reads GTSNPN; CDR2 reads SVGIG (reference sequence). There are 16 residues in the CDR3. The CDR3 bases are TGTGCCTGGAGTGGGACATCAGGGATCCCGAACACTGAAGCTTTCTTT. The encoded protein is CAWSGTSGIPNTEAFF.

This clone was recorded a few times. This chain connects TRBV9 to TRBJ1-1; D perhaps matches TRBD1 (6 bases). V was shortened by 0 bases and J by 0 bases, with 6 bases between the two germline ends. The CDR3 sequence is 14 residues long. Per the germline V gene, CDR1 is SGDLS and CDR2 is YYNGEE. The CDR3 region has the DNA TGTGCCAGCAGCGTAGGGGACATGAACACTGAAGCTTTCTTT. Translated, it gives CASSVGDMNTEAFF. The whole variable domain, remainder taken from reference TRBV9 and TRBJ1-1, is DSGVTQTPKHLITATGQRVTLRCSPRSGDLSVYWYQQSLDQGLQFLIQYYNGEERAKGNILERFSAQQFPDLHSELNLSSLELGDSALYFCASSVGDMNTEAFFGQGTRLTVV.

The V call is TRBV27, the J call TRBJ1-5; 10 bases align to TRBD1. Trimming cost V 6 bases and J 1 base; bases outside gene matches: 3. The CDR3 runs to 15 residues. Per the germline V gene, CDR1 is MNHEY and CDR2 is SMNVEV (reference sequence). The chain's CDR3 is CASRTGGWSNQPQHF. CDR3 coding DNA: TGTGCCAGCAGGACAGGGGGCTGGAGCAATCAGCCCCAGCATTTT.